This T cell receptor beta chain was profiled in a study of blood T cells in healthy people across ages. Across the study: Template-switching capture recovered about one barcoded beta molecule per two T cells.

This clonotype was detected only once. Primed by a sample-barcoded 5' primer and a J-beta primer mix, a second PCR proceeded for about 6 to 11 cycles. TCRdb re-derived calls from the 5' RACE reads in MiXCR, one entry per CDR3 protein. The table lists more than 700,000 distinct CDR3 sequences, about half of them singletons, with 18% in the top ten. Germline assignment: CDR1 MNHEY and CDR2 SVGEGT. The CDR3 is made up of 15 amino acids. With V trimmed by 6 bases and J by 11 bases, 17 bases remained unmatched. The chain is built from TRBV6-2 or TRBV6-3 and TRBJ2-5, with TRBD2 matching 8 bases. Material for sequencing was blood. The source of this sequence is a man of 80 years or more in good health. The CDR3 protein is CASRAGGYVTVEQYF. CDR3 in DNA: TGTGCCAGCAGGGCGGGGGGTTATGTGACAGTTGAGCAGTACTTC.